A single sample gave rise to the 29 T cell receptor beta chains below, sequenced in a study of regulatory T cells in long-lasting Graves disease. Time point meaning: newly diagnosed GD, antithyroid drugs for less than 3 months. Isolated PBMC RNA provided the starting material for the TCR library. Arm-PCR of CDR3 regions and iRepertoire HTBI primers were used to build TCR beta libraries. TCRdb itself ran the multiplex PCR reads through MiXCR, one entry per CDR3 protein. The top ten clones hold about 10% of a sample with some 450,000 distinct CDR3 sequences, about a sixth of them seen once. The same data also contributed to another study, on T cells in Graves' hyperthyroidism and ophthalmopathy.

The material was peripheral blood mononuclear cells (PBMCs), obtained at new diagnosis, from a patient treated with antithyroid drugs. Receptors originate from a woman under 40 with Graves disease.

This rearrangement joins TRBV7-9 to TRBJ2-7; 7 bases agree with TRBD1. The CDR3 runs 16 residues. V shed 5 bases, J shed 3 bases, and the junction held 13 bases outside the gene matches. Germline lookup yields CDR1 SEHNR and CDR2 FQNEAQ (reference sequence). CDR3 sequence (DNA): TGTGCCAGCAGCCCTTCGACAGGGTCCTCACTCTACGAGCAGTACTTC. Encoded protein: CASSPSTGSSLYEQYF.

This clonotype has more than one count but fewer than ten. The rearrangement uses TRBV24-1 and TRBJ2-5, with a possible D match to TRBD2 (6 bases). The length of the CDR3 is 13 residues. Germline values: CDR1 KGHDR, CDR2 SFDVKD. Trimming removed 5 bases at V and 3 bases at J, with 9 bases between. This chain's CDR3 is CATSGGGKETQYF. The CDR3 coding sequence is TGTGCCACCAGTGGGGGCGGGAAAGAGACCCAGTACTTC.

This clonotype was counted many times. V and J are TRBV28 and TRBJ1-1; 8 bases match TRBD1. The germline V gene has CDR1 MDHEN and CDR2 SYDVKM. The CDR3 loop spans 15 amino acids. V was clipped by 5 bases and J by 0 bases; unmatched bases: 5. The CDR3 region has the DNA TGTGCCAGCAGTAACCCAGGGGGCATGAACACTGAAGCTTTCTTT. This translates into CASSNPGGMNTEAFF.

As for this clonotype: This may be a read error, as it is one base from a much larger clone. The J gene is TRBJ1-2, the V gene TRBV5-1; 11 bases fit TRBD1. The CDR3 loop spans 15 amino acids. Germline lookup yields CDR1 SGHRS and CDR2 YFSETQ. The DNA of the CDR3 is TGCGCCAGCAGTTCCGGACAGGGGGCGAGCTATGGCTCCACCTTC. As protein: CASSSGQGASYGSTF.

The sample holds many counts of this clonotype. V and J are TRBV12-3 or TRBV12-4 and TRBJ2-7; 15 bases match TRBD2. Unmatched junction bases numbered 5, after V lost 6 bases and J lost 5 bases. The CDR3 length is 15 residues. CDR3 sequence (DNA): TGTGCCAGCAGGGGGACTAGCGGGAGGCTAGACGAGCAGTACTTC. Translated: CASRGTSGRLDEQYF.

The chain employs TRBV19 and TRBJ2-7; no reliable D call. The V gene's germline CDR1 is LNHDA and CDR2 SQIVND (reference sequence). The CDR3 is made up of 14 amino acids. The V end lost 7 bases, the J end lost 6 bases, and 19 bases lay between the germline ends. CDR3 coding DNA: TGTGCCAGTACCCCGAGCCTATTCAGGAGCGAGCAGTACTTC. Protein product: CASTPSLFRSEQYF.

This clonotype was recorded many times. The chain has TRBV6-1 and TRBJ1-1, with TRBD1 identical over 7 bases. This CDR3 is built from 13 residues. Unmatched junction bases numbered 4, after V lost 6 bases and J lost 3 bases. The germline V gene has CDR1 MNHNS and CDR2 SASEGT. CDR3 sequence reads: CASRRQGHTEAFF. The CDR3 coding sequence is TGTGCCAGCAGACGACAGGGTCACACTGAAGCTTTCTTT.

The chain joins TRBV15 to TRBJ2-5, with D tentatively TRBD2 (5 bases). CDR1 and CDR2 from the germline V gene are LNHNV and YYDKDF (reference sequence). The V and J ends lost 0 bases and 5 bases respectively, with 13 bases between them. This CDR3 contains 15 residues. CDR3 sequence (DNA): TGTGCCACCAGCAGAGATCAGATTAAGCGGGAGACCCAGTACTTC. Translating gives CATSRDQIKRETQYF.

This clonotype was seen at least ten times. The chain is built from TRBV2 and TRBJ2-2; 9 bases are shared with TRBD2. This CDR3 comprises 15 residues. V lost 5 bases to trimming and J lost 0 bases; unmatched junction nucleotides: 1. Germline CDR1 SNHLY, CDR2 FYNNEI. The CDR3 is CASSKREANTGELFF. The CDR3 DNA sequence: TGTGCCAGCAGTAAGCGGGAGGCGAACACCGGGGAGCTGTTTTTT.

This clonotype was recorded many times. J is TRBJ2-7 and V is TRBV20-1; 7 bases map to TRBD1. J was trimmed by 6 bases and V by 0 bases; bases with no gene match: 11. There are 15 residues in the CDR3. In germline, CDR1 is DFQATT, CDR2 SNEGSKA (reference sequence). The CDR3 spells CSAREPTGNYREQYF. The CDR3 region has the DNA TGCAGTGCTAGAGAACCGACAGGGAATTACCGCGAGCAGTACTTC.

This clonotype has at least ten counts. This chain connects TRBV2 to TRBJ2-7; D gene ambiguous. CDR1 SNHLY and CDR2 FYNNEI come from the germline V gene. Trimming removed 5 bases from V and 0 bases from J, with 8 bases in between. The CDR3 length is 13 residues. Here the CDR3 DNA reads TGTGCCAGCAGTAATCTGGTCTCCTACGAGCAGTACTTC. As protein: CASSNLVSYEQYF.

This clonotype was found many times. This rearrangement joins TRBV5-1 to TRBJ2-5; D may be TRBD2 (7 bases). In germline, CDR1 is SGHRS, CDR2 YFSETQ. Trimming cost V 4 bases and J 7 bases, with 23 bases left between them. The CDR3 is 16 amino acids. CDR3 in DNA: TGCGCCAGCAGCCGAGGGGGGGATCCGGCAACGGGGACCCAGTACTTC. Protein product: CASSRGGDPATGTQYF.

This clonotype was seen at least ten times. V and J are TRBV27 and TRBJ2-7; D is unresolved. This CDR3 has 13 residues. The V end lost 2 bases, the J end lost 6 bases, and 11 bases lay between the germline ends. CDR1 is MNHEY and CDR2 is SMNVEV in the germline V gene (reference sequence). The CDR3 is CASSLLSPGEQYF. CDR3 coding DNA: TGTGCCAGCAGTTTACTTAGCCCGGGCGAGCAGTACTTC.

The chain employs TRBV13 and TRBJ2-1; D possibly uses TRBD1 or TRBD2 (6 bases each). This CDR3 region has 13 residues. V lost 11 bases, J lost 7 bases, and 18 bases lay in between. Germline CDR1 reads PRHDT; CDR2 reads FYEKMQ (reference sequence). The CDR3 nucleotides read TGTGCCGGGAAACAGGGAGGTCGGAATGAGCAGTTCTTC. Translating it yields CAGKQGGRNEQFF.

This clonotype was counted at least ten times. The genes are TRBV10-3 and TRBJ2-7; 8 bases agree with TRBD2. There are 15 residues in the CDR3. Germline CDR1 reads ENHRY; CDR2 reads SYGVKD. V trimming: 10 bases; J trimming: 3 bases; junction bases outside the gene matches: 14. DNA of the CDR3: TGTGCCACCGGCGTTGGAGCGGGAGTAAGCTACGAGCAGTACTTC. Its protein is CATGVGAGVSYEQYF.

At least ten counts were recorded for this clonotype. V usage is TRBV28 and J usage is TRBJ2-5; D is unclear. The CDR3 contains 13 residues. Trimming stripped 4 bases from V and 0 bases from J, with 6 bases between. The germline V gene has CDR1 MDHEN and CDR2 SYDVKM. The CDR3 is CASSSAYQETQYF. CDR3 coding DNA: TGTGCCAGCAGTTCGGCGTACCAAGAGACCCAGTACTTC.

The chain has TRBV20-1 and TRBJ1-2; tentatively, D is TRBD1 (5 bases). Germline V gene sequence: CDR1 DFQATT, CDR2 SNEGSKA (reference sequence). V gave up 6 bases and J gave up 8 bases, with 16 bases separating them. The CDR3 loop spans 12 amino acids. The CDR3 bases are TGCAGTGCGTGGGAAACCAGGGAAGGCTACACCTTC. This encodes CSAWETREGYTF.

Note on this clonotype: One end of the junction does not line up with germline, which may come from a read error. The gene calls are TRBV11-1 and TRBJ2-2; perhaps TRBD2 as D (5 bases). CDR3 length: 15 residues. CDR1 is SGHAT and CDR2 is FQDESV in the germline V gene (reference sequence). This CDR3 is CASSGVALATGELFF. Written as DNA, the CDR3 is TGCGCCAGCAGCGGAGTGGCTTTGGCAACCGGGGAGCTGTTTTTT.

Many counts were recorded for this clonotype. V gene TRBV2 combines with J gene TRBJ1-1; a weak D match, TRBD1 (6 bases). From germline, CDR1 is SNHLY and CDR2 FYNNEI. V lost 6 bases and J 8 bases, leaving 16 bases between the germline ends. The CDR3 runs to 13 residues. CDR3 coding DNA: TGTGCCAGCAGAAGGGGGGATGAGCCAGAAGCTTTCTTT. This encodes CASRRGDEPEAFF. Supplemented by reference TRBV2 and TRBJ1-1, the full variable domain reads EPEVTQTPSHQVTQMGQEVILRCVPISNHLYFYWYRQILGQKVEFLVSFYNNEISEKSEIFDDQFSVERPDGSNFTLKIRSTKLEDSAMYFCASRRGDEPEAFFGQGTRLTVV.

On this clonotype itself: Possible read error: a much larger clone is one base away. V and J are TRBV7-2 and TRBJ1-2, with D maybe TRBD1 (6 bases). Germline CDR1 reads SGHTA; CDR2 reads FQGNSA. Trimming removed 2 bases from V and 3 bases from J, with 7 bases in between. The CDR3 is made up of 13 amino acids. The CDR3 nucleotides read TGTGCCAGCAGCTTAAAGGGGGACTATGGCTACACCTTC. This codes for CASSLKGDYGYTF. Looking up the rest from reference TRBV7-2 and TRBJ1-2 gives the full variable domain: GAGVSQSPSNKVTEKGKDVELRCDPISGHTALYWYRQSLGQGLEFLIYFQGNSAPDKSGLPSDRFSAERTGGSVSTLTIQRTQQEDSAVYLCASSLKGDYGYTFGSGTRLTVV.

V and J are TRBV28 and TRBJ2-4; tentatively, D is TRBD1 (6 bases). Per the germline V gene, CDR1 is MDHEN and CDR2 is SYDVKM. Trimming stripped 6 bases from V and 7 bases from J, with 16 bases between. This CDR3 is built from 14 residues. The CDR3, as DNA: TGTGCCAGCAGCACAGGGTACGAGTTGAACATTCAGTACTTC. Protein: CASSTGYELNIQYF.

This clonotype appeared many times. This sequence joins TRBV12-3 or TRBV12-4 and TRBJ2-5; 10 bases are a match to TRBD2. After removal of 5 bases from V and 5 bases from J, the junction contained 11 bases not matched to a gene. This CDR3 comprises 16 residues. In DNA form, the CDR3 reads TGTGCCAGCAGTCCTCAGTTAGCGGGAGGAGTGGAGACCCAGTACTTC. This codes for CASSPQLAGGVETQYF.

This clonotype was found many times. The V gene is TRBV2, the J gene TRBJ2-3; D gene uncertain. The CDR3 has 13 amino acids. Per the germline V gene, CDR1 is SNHLY and CDR2 is FYNNEI. Trimming cost V 2 bases and J 8 bases, with 11 bases left between them. The CDR3 here is CASSELRFSTQYF. In DNA, the CDR3 is TGTGCCAGCAGTGAACTGAGATTTAGTACGCAGTATTTT.

The rearrangement links TRBV27 to TRBJ2-2, with TRBD1 matching 10 bases. V gave up 6 bases and J gave up 4 bases; unmatched junction bases: 8. The CDR3 covers 16 residues. Germline-derived CDR1 and CDR2 are MNHEY and SMNVEV (reference sequence). CDR3 region: CASRPTGGASTGELFF. The CDR3, as DNA: TGTGCCAGCAGACCGACAGGGGGCGCGAGCACCGGGGAGCTGTTTTTT.

Many counts were recorded for this clonotype. V is TRBV5-4 and J is TRBJ2-7, with TRBD2 matching 16 bases. Germline values: CDR1 SGHNT, CDR2 YYREEE (reference sequence). The CDR3 is 17 amino acids. Trimming at V came to 4 bases and at J to 5 bases, leaving 9 bases not matched to a gene. The CDR3 loop is CASSPGTSGRAGNEQYF. The CDR3 nucleotides are TGTGCCAGCAGCCCCGGGACTAGCGGGAGGGCAGGAAACGAGCAGTACTTC. The full variable domain, with the rest looked up from reference TRBV5-4 and TRBJ2-7, is ETGVTQSPTHLIKTRGQQVTLRCSSQSGHNTVSWYQQALGQGPQFIFQYYREEENGRGNFPPRFSGLQFPNYSSELNVNALELDDSALYLCASSPGTSGRAGNEQYFGPGTRLTVT.

There are a few counts of this clonotype. A much larger clone lies a single base off, so this may be a read error. V gene TRBV28 combines with J gene TRBJ2-3; 9 bases map to TRBD2. Germline CDR1 MDHEN, CDR2 SYDVKM. The CDR3 loop spans 16 amino acids. CDR3 sequence: CASSLIAGEAWDTRYF. The CDR3, as DNA: TGTGCCAGCAGTCTAATAGCGGGAGAGGCCTGGGATACGCGGTATTTT.

The J gene is TRBJ1-5, the V gene TRBV6-2 or TRBV6-3; 7 nucleotides line up with TRBD1. V shed 4 bases and J 5 bases; nucleotides not matched to a gene: 8. CDR3 size: 15 residues. CDR1 is MNHEY, CDR2 SVGEGT, per germline. The CDR3 DNA reads as TGTGCCAGCAGTTGGGAGGGGGCTGTCCATCAGCCCCAGCATTTT. It yields the protein CASSWEGAVHQPQHF.

This clonotype was seen at least ten times. The chain recombines TRBV2 with TRBJ1-2; perhaps TRBD1 as D (6 bases). Germline V gene data show CDR1 as SNHLY and CDR2 as FYNNEI. The CDR3 is 14 residues long. V lost 5 bases and J 4 bases, leaving 14 bases between the germline ends. CDR3 DNA: TGTGCCAGCAGTCTAACAGGGAGGGCCTATGGCTACACCTTC. It specifies CASSLTGRAYGYTF.

V and J are TRBV4-2 and TRBJ2-1, with 7 bases aligning to TRBD2. The DNA matches TRBJ2-5 better at its end, which makes the J call doubtful. CDR3 length: 16 residues. CDR1 is LGHNA, CDR2 YNFKEQ, per germline. CDR3 sequence (DNA): TGTGCCAGCAGCCAAGCCCCCTTAGGCGGGAGTGAGACCCAGTACTTC. Translation gives CASSQAPLGGSETQYF.